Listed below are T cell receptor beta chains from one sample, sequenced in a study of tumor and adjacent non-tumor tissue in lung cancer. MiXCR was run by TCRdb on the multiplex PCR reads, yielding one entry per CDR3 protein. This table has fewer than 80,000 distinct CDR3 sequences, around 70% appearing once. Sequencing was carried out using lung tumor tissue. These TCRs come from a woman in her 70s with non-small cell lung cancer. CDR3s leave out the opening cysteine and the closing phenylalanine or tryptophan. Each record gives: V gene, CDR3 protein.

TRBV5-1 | ASSFTGNYGYT
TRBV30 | AWSGDRGSLGYT
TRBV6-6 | ASSLAGWTYEQN
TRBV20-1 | SAHPGLAGLGQF
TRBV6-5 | ANSSTISGANVLA
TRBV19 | ASCITHEKLF
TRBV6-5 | TSSTGTGGGNYEHY
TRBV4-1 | ASSALTENTEGF
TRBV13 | ASSSPVENIRY
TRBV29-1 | SVGEDHYGYT
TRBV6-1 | ASMDNRDKGDTQY
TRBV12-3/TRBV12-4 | ASNLNRGVPAQH
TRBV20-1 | SARDLSQPQR
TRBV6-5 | ATSVSYKQY
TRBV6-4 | ASSDSALAGEADTQY
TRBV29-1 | SVHWGELWNTEAF
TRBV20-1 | SARDRTQTSRRWNEQF
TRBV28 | ASSNTWSPEQY